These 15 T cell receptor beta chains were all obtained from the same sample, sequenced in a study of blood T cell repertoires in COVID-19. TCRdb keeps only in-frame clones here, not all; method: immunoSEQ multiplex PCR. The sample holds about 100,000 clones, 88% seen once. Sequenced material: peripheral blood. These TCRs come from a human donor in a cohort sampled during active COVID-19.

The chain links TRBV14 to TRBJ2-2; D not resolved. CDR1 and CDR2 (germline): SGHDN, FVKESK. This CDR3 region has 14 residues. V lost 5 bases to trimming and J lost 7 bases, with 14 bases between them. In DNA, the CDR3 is TGTGCCAGCAGCGCTTTGGGCCCCGGCGGGGAGCTGTTTTTT. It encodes CASSALGPGGELFF.

In nucleotides, the CDR3 is TGTGCCAGCACCCGAGATTTAAGCTCCTACAATGAGCAGTTCTTC. This sequence encodes CASTRDLSSYNEQFF. The chain has TRBV11-2 and TRBJ2-1, with D uncertain. The V end lost 7 bases, the J end lost 0 bases, and 13 bases lay between the germline ends. The CDR3 sequence is 15 residues long. The V gene's germline CDR1 is SGHAT and CDR2 FQNNGV.

The CDR3 coding sequence is TGTGCCAGCAGCTTCGGACAGTCTGGCCAGTTCTTC. Encoded protein: CASSFGQSGQFF. The chain joins TRBV7-9 to TRBJ2-1; D possibly corresponds to TRBD1 (6 bases). CDR1 and CDR2 (germline): SEHNR, FQNEAQ (reference sequence). V was pared by 3 bases and J by 13 bases, with 13 bases between. CDR3 length equals 12 residues.

CDR3: CASSQDWGGRTEAFF. The DNA of the CDR3 is TGTGCCAGCAGCCAAGATTGGGGGGGACGGACTGAAGCTTTCTTT. The chain carries TRBV3-1 (or the pseudogene TRBV3-2) and TRBJ1-1; a possible D gene is TRBD1 (5 bases). V lost 0 bases, J lost 5 bases, and 13 bases lay in between. In germline, CDR1 is LGHDT, CDR2 YNNKEL (reference sequence). The CDR3 runs 15 residues.

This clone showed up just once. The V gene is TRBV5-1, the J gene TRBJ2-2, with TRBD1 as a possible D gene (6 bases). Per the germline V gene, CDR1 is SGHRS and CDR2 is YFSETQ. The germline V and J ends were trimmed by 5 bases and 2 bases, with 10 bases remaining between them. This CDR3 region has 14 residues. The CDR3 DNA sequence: TGCGCCAGCAGTCCGGGACATAACACCGGGGAGCTGTTTTTT. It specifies CASSPGHNTGELFF.

The CDR3 bases are TGTGCCTGTACAGGGTATGGCTACACCTTC. Protein: CACTGYGYTF. The chain employs TRBV21-1 and TRBJ1-2; the table's D call TRBD1 went unverified against the DNA. TRBV21-1 is tagged as a pseudogene. CDR3 length: 10 residues.

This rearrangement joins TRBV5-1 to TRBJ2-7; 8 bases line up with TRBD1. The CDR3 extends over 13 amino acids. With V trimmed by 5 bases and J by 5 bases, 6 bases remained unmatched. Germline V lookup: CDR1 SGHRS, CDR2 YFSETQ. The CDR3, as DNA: TGCGCCAGCAGAGCTGGACAGGGAAACGAGCAGTACTTC. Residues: CASRAGQGNEQYF.

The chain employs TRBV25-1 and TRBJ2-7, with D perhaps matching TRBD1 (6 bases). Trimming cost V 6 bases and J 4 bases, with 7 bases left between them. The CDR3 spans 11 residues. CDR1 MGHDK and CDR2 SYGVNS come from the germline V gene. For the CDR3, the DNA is TGTGCCAGCAGAACAGGGTACGAGCAGTACTTC. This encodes CASRTGYEQYF.

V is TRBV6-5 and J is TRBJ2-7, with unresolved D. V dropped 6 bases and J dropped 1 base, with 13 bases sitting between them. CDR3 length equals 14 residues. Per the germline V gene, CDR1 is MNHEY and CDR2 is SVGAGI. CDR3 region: CASSRSWSSYEQYF. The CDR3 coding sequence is TGTGCCAGCAGCCGGTCTTGGAGTTCCTACGAGCAGTACTTC.

CDR3: CASSQEAERAWSYEQYF. DNA for the CDR3: TGCGCCAGCAGCCAAGAAGCGGAGAGGGCGTGGTCCTACGAGCAGTACTTC. The chain links TRBV4-1 to TRBJ2-7, with D possibly TRBD2 on 5 matching bases. Germline V lookup: CDR1 MGHRA, CDR2 YSYEKL. With 0 bases removed from V and 1 base from J, the gap between germline ends came to 16 bases. This CDR3 contains 17 residues.

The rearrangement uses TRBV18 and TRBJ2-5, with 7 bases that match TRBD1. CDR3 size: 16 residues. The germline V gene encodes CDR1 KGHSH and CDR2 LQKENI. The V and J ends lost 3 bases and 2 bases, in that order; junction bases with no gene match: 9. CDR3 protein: CASSPNSPGQQETQYF. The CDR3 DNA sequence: TGTGCCAGCTCACCTAACAGTCCGGGACAGCAAGAGACCCAGTACTTC.

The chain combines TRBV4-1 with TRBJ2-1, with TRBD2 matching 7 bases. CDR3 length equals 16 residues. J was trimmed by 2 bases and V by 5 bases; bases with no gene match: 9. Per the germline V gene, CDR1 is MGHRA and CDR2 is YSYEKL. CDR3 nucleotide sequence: TGCGCCAGCAGCGGGGTCGGGACTACCACCTACAATGAGCAGTTCTTC. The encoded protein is CASSGVGTTTYNEQFF.

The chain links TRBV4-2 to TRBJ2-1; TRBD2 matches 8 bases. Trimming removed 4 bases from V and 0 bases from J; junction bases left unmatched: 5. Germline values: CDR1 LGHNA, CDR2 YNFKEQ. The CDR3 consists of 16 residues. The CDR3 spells CASSLFSGSSYNEQFF. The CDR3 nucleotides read TGTGCCAGCAGCCTATTCAGCGGGAGCTCCTACAATGAGCAGTTCTTC.

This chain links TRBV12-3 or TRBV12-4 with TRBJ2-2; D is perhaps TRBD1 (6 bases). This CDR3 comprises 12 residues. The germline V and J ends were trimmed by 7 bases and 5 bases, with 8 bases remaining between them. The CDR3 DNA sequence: TGTGCCAGCACCCAGGGGACCGGGGAGCTGTTTTTT. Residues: CASTQGTGELFF.

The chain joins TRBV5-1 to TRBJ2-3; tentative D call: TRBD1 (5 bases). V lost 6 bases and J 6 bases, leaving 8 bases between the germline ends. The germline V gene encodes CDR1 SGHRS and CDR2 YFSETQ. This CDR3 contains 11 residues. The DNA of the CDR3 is TGCGCCAGCAAATCAGGGGATACGCAGTATTTT. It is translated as CASKSGDTQYF.